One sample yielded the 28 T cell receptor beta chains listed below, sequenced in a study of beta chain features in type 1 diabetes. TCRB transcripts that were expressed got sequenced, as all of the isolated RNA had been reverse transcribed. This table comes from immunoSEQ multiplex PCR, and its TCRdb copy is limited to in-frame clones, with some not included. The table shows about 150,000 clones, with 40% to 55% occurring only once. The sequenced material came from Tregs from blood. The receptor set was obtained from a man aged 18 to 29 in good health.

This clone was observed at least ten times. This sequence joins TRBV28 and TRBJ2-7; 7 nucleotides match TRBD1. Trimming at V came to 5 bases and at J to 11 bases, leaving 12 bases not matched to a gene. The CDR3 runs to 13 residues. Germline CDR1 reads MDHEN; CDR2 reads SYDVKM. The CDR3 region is CASSRRQGQREYF. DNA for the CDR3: TGTGCCAGCAGTAGAAGACAGGGTCAACGGGAGTACTTC.

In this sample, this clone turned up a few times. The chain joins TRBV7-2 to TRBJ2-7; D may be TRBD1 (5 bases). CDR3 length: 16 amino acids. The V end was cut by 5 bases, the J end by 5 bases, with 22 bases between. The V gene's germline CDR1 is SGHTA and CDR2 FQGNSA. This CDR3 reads CASSHTWGQGTHEQYF. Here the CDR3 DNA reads TGTGCCAGCAGCCACACGTGGGGTCAGGGCACTCACGAGCAGTACTTC.

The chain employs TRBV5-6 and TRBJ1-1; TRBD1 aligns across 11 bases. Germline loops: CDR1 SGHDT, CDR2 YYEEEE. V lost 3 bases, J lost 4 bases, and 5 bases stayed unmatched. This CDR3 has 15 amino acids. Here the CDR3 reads CASSYGQGASTEAFF. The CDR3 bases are TGTGCCAGCAGCTACGGACAGGGGGCGAGCACTGAAGCTTTCTTT.

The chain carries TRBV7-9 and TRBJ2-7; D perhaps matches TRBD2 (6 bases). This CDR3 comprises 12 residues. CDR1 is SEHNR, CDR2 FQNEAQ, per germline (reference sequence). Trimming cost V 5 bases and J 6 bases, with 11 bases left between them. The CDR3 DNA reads TGTGCCAGCAGCCGTCCCGGGGGCGAGCAGTACTTC. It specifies CASSRPGGEQYF.

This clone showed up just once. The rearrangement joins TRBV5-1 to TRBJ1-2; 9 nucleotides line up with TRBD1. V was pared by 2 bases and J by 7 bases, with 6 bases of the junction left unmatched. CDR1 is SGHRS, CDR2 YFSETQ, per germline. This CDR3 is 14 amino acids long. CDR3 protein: CASSLQTGGSGYTF. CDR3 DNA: TGCGCCAGCAGCTTACAAACAGGGGGCTCTGGCTACACCTTC.

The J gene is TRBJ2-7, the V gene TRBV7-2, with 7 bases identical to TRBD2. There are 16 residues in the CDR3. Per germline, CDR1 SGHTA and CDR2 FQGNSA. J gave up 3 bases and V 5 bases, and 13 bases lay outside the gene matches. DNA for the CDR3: TGTGCCAGCAGCCCCCTAGGGTCTCAGCGGGGCTACGAGCAGTACTTC. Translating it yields CASSPLGSQRGYEQYF.

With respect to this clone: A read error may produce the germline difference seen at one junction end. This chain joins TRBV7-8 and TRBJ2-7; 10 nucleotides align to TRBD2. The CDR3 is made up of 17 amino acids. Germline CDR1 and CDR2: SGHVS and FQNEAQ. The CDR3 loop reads CASSQRGLASGVYAQYF. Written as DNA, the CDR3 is TGTGCCAGCAGCCAGCGGGGACTAGCGTCAGGAGTTTACGCGCAGTACTTC.

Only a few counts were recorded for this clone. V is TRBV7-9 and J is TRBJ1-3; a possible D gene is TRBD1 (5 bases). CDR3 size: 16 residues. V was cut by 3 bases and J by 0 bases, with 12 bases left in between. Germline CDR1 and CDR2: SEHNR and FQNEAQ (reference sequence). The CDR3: CASSFPGIDSGNTIYF. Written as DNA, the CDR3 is TGTGCCAGCAGCTTTCCAGGGATAGACTCTGGAAACACCATATATTTT.

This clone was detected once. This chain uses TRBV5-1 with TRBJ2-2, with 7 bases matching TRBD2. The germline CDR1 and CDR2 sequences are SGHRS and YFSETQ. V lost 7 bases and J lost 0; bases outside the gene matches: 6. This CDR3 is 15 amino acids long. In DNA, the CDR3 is TGCGCCAGCGGCGTTGCGGGAGCGAACACCGGGGAGCTGTTTTTT. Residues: CASGVAGANTGELFF.

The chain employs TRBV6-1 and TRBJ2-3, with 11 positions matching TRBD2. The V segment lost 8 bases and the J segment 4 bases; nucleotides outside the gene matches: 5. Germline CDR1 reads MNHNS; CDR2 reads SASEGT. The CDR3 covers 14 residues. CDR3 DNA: TGTGCCAGCCTTAGCGGGGGGGCCGCAGATACGCAGTATTTT. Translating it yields CASLSGGAADTQYF.

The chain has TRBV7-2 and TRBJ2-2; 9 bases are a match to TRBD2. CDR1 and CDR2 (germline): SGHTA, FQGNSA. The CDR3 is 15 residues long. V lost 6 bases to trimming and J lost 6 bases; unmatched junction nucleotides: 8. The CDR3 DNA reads TGTGCCAGCAGGAGGGCGGGAGGGGTGGCCGGGGAGCTGTTTTTT. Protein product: CASRRAGGVAGELFF.

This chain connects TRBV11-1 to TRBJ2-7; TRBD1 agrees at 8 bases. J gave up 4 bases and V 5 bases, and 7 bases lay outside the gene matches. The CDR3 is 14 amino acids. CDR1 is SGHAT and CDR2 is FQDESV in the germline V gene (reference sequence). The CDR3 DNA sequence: TGTGCCAGCAGCGGGACAGGTCGATGGTACGAGCAGTACTTC. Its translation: CASSGTGRWYEQYF. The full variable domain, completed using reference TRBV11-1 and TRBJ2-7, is EAEVAQSPRYKITEKSQAVAFWCDPISGHATLYWYRQILGQGPELLVQFQDESVVDDSQLPKDRFSAERLKGVDSTLKIQPAELGDSAMYLCASSGTGRWYEQYFGPGTRLTVT.

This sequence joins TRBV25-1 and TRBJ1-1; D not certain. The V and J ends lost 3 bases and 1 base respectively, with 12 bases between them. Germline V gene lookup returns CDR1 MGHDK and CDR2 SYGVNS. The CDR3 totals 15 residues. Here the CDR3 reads CASSDSPTENTEAFF. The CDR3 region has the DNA TGTGCCAGCAGTGACAGTCCAACCGAGAACACTGAAGCTTTCTTT.

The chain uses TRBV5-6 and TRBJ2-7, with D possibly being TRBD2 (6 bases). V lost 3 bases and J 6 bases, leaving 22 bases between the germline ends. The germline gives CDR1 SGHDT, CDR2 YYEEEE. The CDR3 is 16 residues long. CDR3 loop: CASSSRGAPMTAEQYF. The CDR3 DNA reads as TGTGCCAGCAGCTCCCGCGGGGCCCCCATGACGGCCGAGCAGTACTTC.

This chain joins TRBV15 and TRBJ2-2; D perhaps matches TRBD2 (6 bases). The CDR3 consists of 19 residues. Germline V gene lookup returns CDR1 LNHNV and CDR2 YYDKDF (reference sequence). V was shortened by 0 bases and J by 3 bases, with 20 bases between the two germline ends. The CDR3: CATSRETTLRVADTGELFF. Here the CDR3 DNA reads TGTGCCACCAGCAGAGAAACCACACTAAGGGTAGCGGACACCGGGGAGCTGTTTTTT.

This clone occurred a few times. The CDR3 loop reads CASSFGVPGNTIYF. In DNA, the CDR3 is TGTGCCAGCAGCTTCGGGGTCCCTGGAAACACCATATATTTT. The chain recombines TRBV7-2 with TRBJ1-3; D is unresolved. The CDR3 length is 14 residues. Trimming removed 3 bases from V and 2 bases from J, with 8 bases in between. Germline V lookup: CDR1 SGHTA, CDR2 FQGNSA.

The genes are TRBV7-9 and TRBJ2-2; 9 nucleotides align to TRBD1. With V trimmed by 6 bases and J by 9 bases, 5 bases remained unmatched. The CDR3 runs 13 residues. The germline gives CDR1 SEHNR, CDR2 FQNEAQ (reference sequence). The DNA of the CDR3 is TGTGCCAGCAGTCAACAGGGGGCGTGGGAGCTGTTTTTT. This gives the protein CASSQQGAWELFF. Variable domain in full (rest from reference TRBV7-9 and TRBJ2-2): DTGVSQNPRHKITKRGQNVTFRCDPISEHNRLYWYRQTLGQGPEFLTYFQNEAQLEKSRLLSDRFSAERPKGSFSTLEIQRTEQGDSAMYLCASSQQGAWELFFGEGSRLTVL.

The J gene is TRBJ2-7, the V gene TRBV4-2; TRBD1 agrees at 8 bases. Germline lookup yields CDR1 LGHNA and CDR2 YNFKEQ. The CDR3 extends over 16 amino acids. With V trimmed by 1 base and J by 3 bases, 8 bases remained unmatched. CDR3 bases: TGTGCCAGCAGCCAAGCCGAGGGACAGGTGCTCTACGAGCAGTACTTC. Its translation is CASSQAEGQVLYEQYF.

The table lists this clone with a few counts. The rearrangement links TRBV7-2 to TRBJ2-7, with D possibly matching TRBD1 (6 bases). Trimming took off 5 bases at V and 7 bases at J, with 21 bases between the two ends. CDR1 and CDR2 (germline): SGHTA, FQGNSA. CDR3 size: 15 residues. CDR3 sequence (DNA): TGTGCCAGCAGCCCCGGTGGCAGGGGACGAGGGGAGCAGTACTTC. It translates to CASSPGGRGRGEQYF.

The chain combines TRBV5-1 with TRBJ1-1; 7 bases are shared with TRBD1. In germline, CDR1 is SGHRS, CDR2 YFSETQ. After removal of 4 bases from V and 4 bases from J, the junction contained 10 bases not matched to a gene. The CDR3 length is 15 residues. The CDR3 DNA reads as TGCGCCAGCAGCAGACAGGGAGGAGATGGCACTGAAGCTTTCTTT. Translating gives CASSRQGGDGTEAFF.

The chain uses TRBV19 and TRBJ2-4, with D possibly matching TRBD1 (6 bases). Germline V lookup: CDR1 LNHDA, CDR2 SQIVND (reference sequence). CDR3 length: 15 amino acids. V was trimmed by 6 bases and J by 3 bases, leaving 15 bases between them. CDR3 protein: CASSATGIGKNIQYF. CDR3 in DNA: TGTGCCAGTAGCGCTACAGGGATTGGCAAAAACATTCAGTACTTC. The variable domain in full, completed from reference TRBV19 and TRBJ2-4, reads DGGITQSPKYLFRKEGQNVTLSCEQNLNHDAMYWYRQDPGQGLRLIYYSQIVNDFQKGDIAEGYSVSREKKESFPLTVTSAQKNPTAFYLCASSATGIGKNIQYFGAGTRLSVL.

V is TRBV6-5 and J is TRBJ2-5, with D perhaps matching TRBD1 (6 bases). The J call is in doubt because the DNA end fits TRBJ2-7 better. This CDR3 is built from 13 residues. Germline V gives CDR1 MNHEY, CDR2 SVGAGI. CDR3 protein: CASTSDRSYEQYF. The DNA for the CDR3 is TGTGCCAGCACCTCCGACAGGTCCTACGAGCAGTACTTC.

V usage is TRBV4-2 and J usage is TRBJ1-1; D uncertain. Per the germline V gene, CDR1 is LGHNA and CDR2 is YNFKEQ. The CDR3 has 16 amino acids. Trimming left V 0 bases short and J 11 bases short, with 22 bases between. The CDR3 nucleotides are TGTGCCAGCAGCCAAGATGGGGTTCGGGGAGGGTCATTGGCTTTCTTT. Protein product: CASSQDGVRGGSLAFF.

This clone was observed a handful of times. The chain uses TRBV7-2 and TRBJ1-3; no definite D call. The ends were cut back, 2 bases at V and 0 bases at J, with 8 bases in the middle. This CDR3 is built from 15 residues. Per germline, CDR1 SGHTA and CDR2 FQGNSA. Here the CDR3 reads CASSLYSPSGNTIYF. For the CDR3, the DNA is TGTGCCAGCAGCTTATACAGCCCCTCTGGAAACACCATATATTTT.

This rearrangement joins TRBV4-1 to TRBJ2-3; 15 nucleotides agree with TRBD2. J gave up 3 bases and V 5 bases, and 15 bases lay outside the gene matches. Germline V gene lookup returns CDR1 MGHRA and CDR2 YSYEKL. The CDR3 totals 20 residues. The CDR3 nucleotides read TGCGCCAGCAGCATCCGGACTAGCGGGAGGGCAAATCCTAGGACAGATACGCAGTATTTT. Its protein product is CASSIRTSGRANPRTDTQYF.

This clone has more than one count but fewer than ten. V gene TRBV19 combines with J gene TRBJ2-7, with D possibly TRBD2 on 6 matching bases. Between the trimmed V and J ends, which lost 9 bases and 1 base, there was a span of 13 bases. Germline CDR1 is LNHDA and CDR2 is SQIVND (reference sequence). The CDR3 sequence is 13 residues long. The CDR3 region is CASHGGASYEQYF. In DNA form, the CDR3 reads TGTGCCAGCCATGGAGGGGCTTCCTACGAGCAGTACTTC.

The CDR3 coding sequence is TGTGCCATCAGTGAGTCTAGCGGGGCTAGCACAGATACGCAGTATTTT. It specifies CAISESSGASTDTQYF. The chain recombines TRBV10-3 with TRBJ2-3; TRBD2 matches at 8 bases. Unmatched junction bases numbered 2, after V lost 0 bases and J lost 0 bases. The CDR3 covers 16 residues. Germline values: CDR1 ENHRY, CDR2 SYGVKD.

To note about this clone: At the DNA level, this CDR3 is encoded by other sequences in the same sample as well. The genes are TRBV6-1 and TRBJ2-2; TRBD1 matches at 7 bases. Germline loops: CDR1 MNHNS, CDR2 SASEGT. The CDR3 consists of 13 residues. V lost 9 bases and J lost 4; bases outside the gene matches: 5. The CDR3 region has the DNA TGTGCCAGTCGACAGGGACCCACCGGGGAGCTGTTTTTT. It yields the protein CASRQGPTGELFF.